Listed below are T cell receptor beta chains from one sample, sequenced in a study of cytomegalovirus exposure and HLA in healthy donors. Generated by immunoSEQ multiplex PCR, the TCRdb table keeps only in-frame clones and is missing some. Found here are under 150,000 clones, about four fifths of them singletons; the top ten hold around 3.1%. Sequenced: PBMCs. The receptors here all came from a female donor in good health and CMV-seronegative. Each CDR3 is given with its conserved first and last residue. Each record gives: D gene, J gene, clone size, V gene, CDR3 DNA, CDR3 protein. A D gene is named only where the DNA matches it firmly. For some rows the clone size is stated as once, few or many, or as a class when expanded; others skip it.

. | TRBJ2-5 | . | TRBV11-3 | TGTGCCAGCAGCTCCAGTCGAATGGAGACCCAGTACTTC | CASSSSRMETQYF
. | TRBJ1-1 | few | TRBV30 | TGTGCCTGGAATACTTTGGGGGGGGTAGCTTTCTTT | CAWNTLGGVAFF
TRBD1 | TRBJ2-7 | . | TRBV15 | TGTGCCACCAGTCCCGGGACAGGGGACTACGAGCAGTACTTC | CATSPGTGDYEQYF
. | TRBJ2-5 | . | TRBV29-1 | TGCAGCGTTGAAGGGGCAGGGTGGATAGAGACCCAGTACTTC | CSVEGAGWIETQYF
TRBD1 | TRBJ1-1 | once | TRBV6-5 | TGTGCCAGCAGTTCTGGACAGGTCAGGGACACTGAAGCTTTCTTT | CASSSGQVRDTEAFF
TRBD1 | TRBJ2-7 | . | TRBV7-3 | TGTGCCAGCAGCTCCTATACAGGGGAAGAGCAGTACTTC | CASSSYTGEEQYF
. | TRBJ2-7 | . | TRBV7-3 | TGTGCCAGCAGCCCGGACGGGGTAGGCGAGCAGTACTTC | CASSPDGVGEQYF
TRBD2 | TRBJ2-1 | . | TRBV4-3 | TGCGCCAGCAGCCAACATCAATCCGGACTAGCGGGAGACGAGCAGTTCTTC | CASSQHQSGLAGDEQFF
. | TRBJ1-1 | . | TRBV9 | TGTGCCAGCAGCGTAGCCGGGAACACTGAAGCTTTCTTT | CASSVAGNTEAFF
TRBD1 | TRBJ2-7 | . | TRBV19 | TGTGCCAGTAGTCCCTCGTCAATGGACAGGGGTAGATACGAGCAGTACTTC | CASSPSSMDRGRYEQYF
. | TRBJ2-7 | . | TRBV30 | TGTGCCTGGGATCCCCCTTGGAGCGGCGTGTCCTACGAGCAGTACTTC | CAWDPPWSGVSYEQYF
TRBD2 | TRBJ2-5 | . | TRBV5-6 | TGTGCCAGCAGCTTACCGGGAGGGCCGATGGTTGCAGAGACCCAGTACTTC | CASSLPGGPMVAETQYF
TRBD1 | TRBJ1-1 | once | TRBV5-6 | TGTGCCAGCAGCCTCCTACAGGGGATCGGGACTGAAGCTTTCTTT | CASSLLQGIGTEAFF
. | TRBJ2-7 | once | TRBV15 | TGTGCCACCAGCAGGCGGGCTAGCTGGCCCTACGAGCAGTACTTC | CATSRRASWPYEQYF
. | TRBJ1-5 | . | TRBV2 | TGTGCCAGCGGTCGGGATATTAATCAGCCCCAGCATTTT | CASGRDINQPQHF
TRBD2 | TRBJ2-7 | . | TRBV29-1 | TGCAGCGTATCTTTAGCGGGAGGGCCCTCTGAAGAGCAGTACTTC | CSVSLAGGPSEEQYF
. | TRBJ2-5 | . | TRBV6-1 | TGTGCCAGCAGTGGCCCGGAGGTTAGGCTTTTAGCGGAGACCCAGTACTTC | CASSGPEVRLLAETQYF
TRBD2 | TRBJ2-1 | . | TRBV28 | TGTGCCAGCAGTCCCCGACTAGCGGGGGTCCATCATAGCAATGAGCAGTTCTTC | CASSPRLAGVHHSNEQFF
. | TRBJ2-1 | . | TRBV30 | TGTGCCTGGAGTGGTATGGGGGGTGTTAGTAATGAGCAGTTCTTC | CAWSGMGGVSNEQFF
TRBD1 | TRBJ2-7 | . | TRBV5-6 | TGTGCCAGCAGCTTGGCCTTTGACAGGGTAATGTACGAGCAGTACTTC | CASSLAFDRVMYEQYF
TRBD2 | TRBJ2-1 | . | TRBV11-3 | TGTGCCAGCACACTAGCGGAGTACAATGAGCAGTTCTTC | CASTLAEYNEQFF
TRBD1 | TRBJ1-1 | few | TRBV9 | TGTGCCAGCAGCGGATCGACAGGGGGGAACACTGAAGCTTTCTTT | CASSGSTGGNTEAFF
. | TRBJ2-7 | . | TRBV5-6 | TGTGCCAGCAGCTTCTTGTACGAGCAGTACTTC | CASSFLYEQYF
TRBD1 | TRBJ2-3 | . | TRBV5-1 | TGCGCCAGCAGTTTTTCCGGACAGGGGACAGATACGCAGTATTTT | CASSFSGQGTDTQYF
. | TRBJ2-5 | . | TRBV27 | TGTGCCAGCAGCCTTCTTGGGCCCCACAGGGAGACCCAGTACTTC | CASSLLGPHRETQYF
. | TRBJ2-6 | few | TRBV6-5 | TGTGCCAGCAGGAGGCCGGGGGCCAACGTCCTGACTTTC | CASRRPGANVLTF
. | TRBJ2-1 | . | TRBV2 | TGTGCCAGCAGTGAACGTCAGTACAATGAGCAGTTCTTC | CASSERQYNEQFF
. | TRBJ1-4 | . | TRBV2 | TGTGCCAGCAGTGAAAGCAGGGCGCGTGAAAAACTGTTTTTT | CASSESRAREKLFF
. | TRBJ2-5 | . | TRBV7-8 | TGTGCCAGCAGTTACAGGGCCCAAGAGACCCAGTACTTC | CASSYRAQETQYF
TRBD1 | TRBJ1-2 | . | TRBV9 | TGTGCCAGCAAAGGGACAGGGTTTAACTATGGCTACACCTTC | CASKGTGFNYGYTF
TRBD1 | TRBJ2-1 | once | TRBV6-6 | TGTGCCAGCGGCTCAACAGGGGGCGCCTACAATGAGCAGTTCTTC | CASGSTGGAYNEQFF
. | TRBJ1-1 | few | TRBV19 | TGTGCCAGTACATGGGCCCGAGTCAACACTGAAGCTTTCTTT | CASTWARVNTEAFF
. | TRBJ1-2 | . | TRBV30 | TGTGCCTGGAGTGCGCGTCGGGGTTGGGGCTACACCTTC | CAWSARRGWGYTF
TRBD2 | TRBJ2-4 | . | TRBV4-3 | TGCGCCAGCAGCCAAGGATGGGGGCGGGTAGCGGGGGGGGCAAACATTCAGTACTTC | CASSQGWGRVAGGANIQYF
TRBD1 | TRBJ1-2 | . | TRBV18 | TGTGCCAGCTCACCATCCGACAGGGATGGCTACACCTTC | CASSPSDRDGYTF
. | TRBJ1-6 | . | TRBV11-2 | TGTGCCAGCAGTGGTAGTCATTCCCCCAATTCACCCCTCCACTTT | CASSGSHSPNSPLHF
. | TRBJ2-7 | . | TRBV10-3 | TGTGCCATCAGTGAGCCCAGAACCTCCTACGAGCAGTACTTC | CAISEPRTSYEQYF
TRBD1 | TRBJ2-7 | once | TRBV11-2 | TGTGCCAGCAGCTTAAACGCGGGCCTTGGGGGACAGCCTATCGAGCAGTACTTC | CASSLNAGLGGQPIEQYF
TRBD2 | TRBJ2-7 | . | TRBV5-4 | TGTGCCAGCAGCTTCCCGGGGGGGAGTGCATCCGAGCAGTACTTC | CASSFPGGSASEQYF
TRBD2 | TRBJ2-3 | . | TRBV7-3 | TGTGCCAGCACCCCTAGCGGGCGGAGCACAGATACGCAGTATTTT | CASTPSGRSTDTQYF
. | TRBJ2-7 | once | TRBV11-2 | TGTGCCAGCAGCTTAGCAGGGTACGAGCAGTACTTC | CASSLAGYEQYF
TRBD1 | TRBJ2-7 | . | TRBV9 | TGTGCCAGCAGCCGCACAGGGGCTAGCTCCTACGAGCAGTACTTC | CASSRTGASSYEQYF
TRBD1 | TRBJ2-3 | . | TRBV27 | TGTGCCAGCAGCCGGGACAGGGGGCTTCCAGATACGCAGTATTTT | CASSRDRGLPDTQYF
. | TRBJ2-3 | . | TRBV7-9 | TGTGCCAGCAGCCCCCCGGACTCTAGCACAGATACGCAGTATTTT | CASSPPDSSTDTQYF
TRBD1 | TRBJ2-5 | . | TRBV27 | TGTGCCAGCAGTTTTGTGGACAGGGGGTCAGAGACCCAGTACTTC | CASSFVDRGSETQYF
. | TRBJ1-1 | . | TRBV4-1 | TGCGCCAGCAGCCAAGTCCTGAGGGGGTGTGAAGCTTTCTTT | CASSQVLRGCEAFF
. | TRBJ1-5 | . | TRBV27 | TGTGCCAGCAGTCCTCCACGGACGGGAGATAGCAATCAGCCCCAGCATTTT | CASSPPRTGDSNQPQHF
. | TRBJ2-1 | . | TRBV13 | TGTGCCAGCAGCTTATTCGGAGGGGGCGCCTTAGGTGAGCAGTTCTTC | CASSLFGGGALGEQFF
TRBD2 | TRBJ2-5 | . | TRBV11-2 | TGTGCCAGCAGCTTAGGCTCAGCGGGAACCGGGGAGACCCAGTACTTC | CASSLGSAGTGETQYF
TRBD1 | TRBJ2-2 | . | TRBV9 | TGTGCCAGCAGCGTAGGGTCTTCGGGACAGTACACCGGGGAGCTGTTTTTT | CASSVGSSGQYTGELFF
. | TRBJ2-3 | . | TRBV9 | TGTGCCAGCAGCGTAGGCTCCCGGGCAGATACGCAGTATTTT | CASSVGSRADTQYF
. | TRBJ1-3 | few | TRBV7-2 | TGTGCCAGCAGCTTAGATCGGGGGTGGGGAAACACCATATATTTT | CASSLDRGWGNTIYF
. | TRBJ2-1 | few | TRBV7-3 | TGTGCCAGCAGCTCGGGTACAGGGTTCGATGAGCAGTTCTTC | CASSSGTGFDEQFF
. | TRBJ2-3 | . | TRBV29-1 | TGCAGCGCTGCAGGTGGGGCCTCAGATACGCAGTATTTT | CSAAGGASDTQYF
TRBD2 | TRBJ2-3 | . | TRBV29-1 | TGCAGCGTTTGGGGGGGACTAGCGGGAGTGTCAGATACGCAGTATTTT | CSVWGGLAGVSDTQYF
TRBD2 | TRBJ2-2 | once | TRBV6-4 | TGTGCCAGCAGAATACTAGCGGGAATCGGGGAGCTGTTTTTT | CASRILAGIGELFF